This T cell receptor beta chain was documented in a study of shared clonotypes between healthy human individuals. Produced via immunoSEQ multiplex PCR; TCRdb's table is partial and in-frame only. The profile shows hundreds of thousands of clones, around 76% of them singletons. The germline CDR1 and CDR2 sequences are MNHEY and SVGAGI. With 8 bases clipped from V and 3 bases from J, the junction kept 10 bases outside the gene matches. The CDR3 consists of 14 residues. General study findings and limits: Genetic and exposure-history diversity was limited by the small donor number.

With respect to this clone: The antigen remains unidentified.

V gene TRBV6-5 combines with J gene TRBJ2-7, with 7 nucleotides matching TRBD2. The TCR originated in a woman aged 40 to 50 in good health. Some clones in this sample may be carry-over from other donors' samples. What was sequenced was PBMCs. CDR3 residues: CASLSGTIRYEQYF. The CDR3 nucleotides read TGTGCCAGCCTCTCAGGGACTATCCGCTACGAGCAGTACTTC.